The TCR beta chain described here comes from a study of cytomegalovirus exposure and HLA in healthy donors. The study, taken as a whole, reports: Later on, an analysis tied approximately 15,000 TCR beta sequences to HLA alleles at 0.05 false discovery rate. The likely explanation for a cluster of highly shared sequence variants was sequencing artifact. The classifier, whose performance was assessed in both the original and validation cohorts, reportedly diagnosed cytomegalovirus status with high specificity and sensitivity.

Among the donors, all were healthy bone marrow donors. The primer mix had 60 Vbeta and 13 Jbeta primers. Profiling relied on immunoSEQ multiplex PCR, and the TCRdb table lists in-frame clones only, not all of them. This sample has roughly 180,000 clones, with around 75% found just once. As regards this clone: Its target is not known.

Germline V gene lookup returns CDR1 SEHNR and CDR2 FQNEAQ (reference sequence). This CDR3 region has 15 residues. Trimming removed 5 bases at V and 5 bases at J, with 18 bases between. The chain couples TRBV7-9 to TRBJ2-5; D might be TRBD1 (6 bases). This sequence originates from a woman in her forties in good health and CMV-seropositive. The sequencing input was PBMCs. CDR3 sequence (DNA): TGTGCCAGCAGCCGCGAAGGGGGATTTTGGGAGACCCAGTACTTC. Residues: CASSREGGFWETQYF.